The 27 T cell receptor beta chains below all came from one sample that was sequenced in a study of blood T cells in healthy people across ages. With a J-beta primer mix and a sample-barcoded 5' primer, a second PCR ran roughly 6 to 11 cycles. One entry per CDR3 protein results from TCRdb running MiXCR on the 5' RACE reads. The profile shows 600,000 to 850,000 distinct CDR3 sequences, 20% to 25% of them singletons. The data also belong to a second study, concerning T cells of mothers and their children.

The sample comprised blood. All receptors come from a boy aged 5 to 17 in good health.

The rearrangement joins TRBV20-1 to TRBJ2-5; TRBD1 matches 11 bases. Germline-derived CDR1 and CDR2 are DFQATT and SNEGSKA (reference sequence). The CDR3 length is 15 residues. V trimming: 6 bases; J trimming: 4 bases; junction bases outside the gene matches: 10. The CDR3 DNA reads TGCAGTGCCGTAAACCTTGGGACAGGGGGAGAGACCCAGTACTTC. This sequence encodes CSAVNLGTGGETQYF.

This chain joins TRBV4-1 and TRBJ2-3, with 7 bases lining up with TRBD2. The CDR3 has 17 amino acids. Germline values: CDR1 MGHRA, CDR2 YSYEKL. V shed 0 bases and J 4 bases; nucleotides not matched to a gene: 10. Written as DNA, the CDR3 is TGCGCCAGCAGCCAAGAATTCCTAGCGGATTTACCAGATACGCAGTATTTT. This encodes CASSQEFLADLPDTQYF.

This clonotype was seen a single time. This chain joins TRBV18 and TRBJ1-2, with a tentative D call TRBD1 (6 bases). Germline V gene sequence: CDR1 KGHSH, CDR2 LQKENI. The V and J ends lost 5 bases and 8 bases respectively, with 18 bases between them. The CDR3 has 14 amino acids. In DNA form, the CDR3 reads TGTGCCAGCTCATTGAACAGGGACCCTATCGGCTACACCTTC. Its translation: CASSLNRDPIGYTF.

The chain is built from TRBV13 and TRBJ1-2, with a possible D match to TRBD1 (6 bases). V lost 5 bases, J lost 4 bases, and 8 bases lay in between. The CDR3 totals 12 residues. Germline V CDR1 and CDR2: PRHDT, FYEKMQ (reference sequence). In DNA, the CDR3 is TGTGCCAGCAGCGTGGACAGCTATGGCTACACCTTC. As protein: CASSVDSYGYTF.

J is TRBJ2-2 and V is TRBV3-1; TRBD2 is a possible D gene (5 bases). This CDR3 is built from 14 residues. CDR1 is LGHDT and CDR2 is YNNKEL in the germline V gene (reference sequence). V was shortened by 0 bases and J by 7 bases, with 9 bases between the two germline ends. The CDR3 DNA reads TGTGCCAGCAGCCAAGAGACGGGGATCGGGGAGCTGTTTTTT. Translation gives CASSQETGIGELFF.

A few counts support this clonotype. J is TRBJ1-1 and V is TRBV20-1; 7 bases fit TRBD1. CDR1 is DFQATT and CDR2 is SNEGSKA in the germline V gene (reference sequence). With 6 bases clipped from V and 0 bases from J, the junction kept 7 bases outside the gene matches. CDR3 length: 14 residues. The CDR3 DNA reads TGCAGTGCGCCGGGACAGCCGATGAACACTGAAGCTTTCTTT. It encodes CSAPGQPMNTEAFF.

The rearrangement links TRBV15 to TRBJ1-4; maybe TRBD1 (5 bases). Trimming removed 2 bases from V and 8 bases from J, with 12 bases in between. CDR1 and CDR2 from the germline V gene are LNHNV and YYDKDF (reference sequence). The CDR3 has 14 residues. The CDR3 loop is CATSRSYRDEKLFF. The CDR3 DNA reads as TGTGCCACCAGCAGATCTTACCGGGACGAAAAACTGTTTTTT. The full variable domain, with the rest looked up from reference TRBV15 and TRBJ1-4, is DAMVIQNPRYQVTQFGKPVTLSCSQTLNHNVMYWYQQKSSQAPKLLFHYYDKDFNNEADTPDNFQSRRPNTSFCFLDIRSPGLGDTAMYLCATSRSYRDEKLFFGSGTQLSVL.

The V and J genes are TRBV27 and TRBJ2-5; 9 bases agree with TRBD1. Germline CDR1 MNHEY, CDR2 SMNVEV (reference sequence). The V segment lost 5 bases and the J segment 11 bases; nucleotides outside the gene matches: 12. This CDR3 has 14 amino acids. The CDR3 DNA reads TGTGCCAGCAGTCGGGACAGGGTGGGTAGGGAGCAGTACTTC. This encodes CASSRDRVGREQYF.

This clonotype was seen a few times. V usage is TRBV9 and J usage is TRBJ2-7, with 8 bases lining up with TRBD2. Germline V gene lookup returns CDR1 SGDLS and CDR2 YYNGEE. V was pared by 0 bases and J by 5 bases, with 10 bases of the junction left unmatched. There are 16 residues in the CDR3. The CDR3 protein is CASSVGKTSVVDEQYF. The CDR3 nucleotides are TGTGCCAGCAGCGTAGGGAAGACTAGCGTCGTCGACGAGCAGTACTTC.

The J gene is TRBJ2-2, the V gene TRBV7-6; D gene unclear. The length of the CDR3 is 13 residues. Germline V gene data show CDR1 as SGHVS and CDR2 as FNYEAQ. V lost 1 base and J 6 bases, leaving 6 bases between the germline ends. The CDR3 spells CASSLVLAGELFF. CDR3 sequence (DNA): TGTGCCAGCAGCTTAGTATTGGCCGGGGAGCTGTTTTTT.

The chain's CDR3 is CASSILGGRDSNQPQHF. CDR3 sequence (DNA): TGTGCCAGTAGTATTTTGGGGGGTAGGGATAGCAATCAGCCCCAGCATTTT. V usage is TRBV19 and J usage is TRBJ1-5; weak D call: TRBD1 (5 bases). The CDR3 extends over 17 amino acids. With 3 bases removed from V and 0 bases from J, the gap between germline ends came to 15 bases. The germline V gene encodes CDR1 LNHDA and CDR2 SQIVND (reference sequence).

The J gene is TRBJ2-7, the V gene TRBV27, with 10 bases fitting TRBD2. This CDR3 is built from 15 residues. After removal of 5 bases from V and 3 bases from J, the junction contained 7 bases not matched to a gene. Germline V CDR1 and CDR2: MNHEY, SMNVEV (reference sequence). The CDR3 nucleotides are TGTGCCAGCAGTCAGACTAGCGGGTTAATCTACGAGCAGTACTTC. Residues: CASSQTSGLIYEQYF.

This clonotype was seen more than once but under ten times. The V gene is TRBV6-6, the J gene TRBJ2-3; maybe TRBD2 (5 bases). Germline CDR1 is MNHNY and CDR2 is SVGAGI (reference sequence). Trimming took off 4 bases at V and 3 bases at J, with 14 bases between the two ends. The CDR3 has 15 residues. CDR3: CASSFEGILTDTQYF. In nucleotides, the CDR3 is TGTGCCAGCAGTTTCGAGGGAATTCTAACAGATACGCAGTATTTT.

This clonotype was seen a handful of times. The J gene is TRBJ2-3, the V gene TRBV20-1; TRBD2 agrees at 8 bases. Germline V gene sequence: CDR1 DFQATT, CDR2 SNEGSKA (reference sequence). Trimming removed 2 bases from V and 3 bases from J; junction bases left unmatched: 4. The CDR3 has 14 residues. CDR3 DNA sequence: TGCAGTGCTAGAAGCGGGAGTCGGACAGATACGCAGTATTTT. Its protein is CSARSGSRTDTQYF.

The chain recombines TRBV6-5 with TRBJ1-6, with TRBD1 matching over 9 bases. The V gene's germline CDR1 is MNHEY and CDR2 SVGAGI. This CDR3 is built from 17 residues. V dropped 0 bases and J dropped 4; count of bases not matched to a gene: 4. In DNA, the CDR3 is TGTGCCAGCAGTTACTCGAGGGGACAGGGATATAATTCACCCCTCCACTTT. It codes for CASSYSRGQGYNSPLHF.

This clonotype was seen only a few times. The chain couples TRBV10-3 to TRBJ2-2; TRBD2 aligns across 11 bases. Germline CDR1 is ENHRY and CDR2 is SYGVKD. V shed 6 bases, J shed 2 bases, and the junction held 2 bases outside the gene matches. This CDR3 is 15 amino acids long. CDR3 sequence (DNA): TGTGCCATCAGGGGGACTAGCGGTAACACCGGGGAGCTGTTTTTT. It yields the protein CAIRGTSGNTGELFF.

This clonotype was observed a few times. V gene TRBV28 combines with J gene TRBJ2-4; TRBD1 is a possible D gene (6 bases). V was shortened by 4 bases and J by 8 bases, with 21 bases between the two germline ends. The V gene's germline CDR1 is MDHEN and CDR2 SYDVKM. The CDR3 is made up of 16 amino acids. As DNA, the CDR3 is TGTGCCAGCAGTTCCCAGACAGGATGGGGTGTGGACATTCAGTACTTC. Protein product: CASSSQTGWGVDIQYF.

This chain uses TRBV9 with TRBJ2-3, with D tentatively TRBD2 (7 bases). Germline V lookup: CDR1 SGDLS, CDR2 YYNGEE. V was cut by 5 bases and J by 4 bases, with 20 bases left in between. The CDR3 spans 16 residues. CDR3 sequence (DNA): TGTGCCAGCAGTACCTCCGGGGGGCTAGCCCCAGATACGCAGTATTTT. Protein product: CASSTSGGLAPDTQYF.

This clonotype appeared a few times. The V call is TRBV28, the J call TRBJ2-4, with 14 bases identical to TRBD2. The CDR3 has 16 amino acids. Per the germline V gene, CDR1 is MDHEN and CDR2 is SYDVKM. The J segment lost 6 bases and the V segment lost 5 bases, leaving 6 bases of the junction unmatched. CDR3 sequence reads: CASSPGLAGVGNIQYF. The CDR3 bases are TGTGCCAGCAGTCCGGGACTAGCGGGAGTCGGAAACATTCAGTACTTC.

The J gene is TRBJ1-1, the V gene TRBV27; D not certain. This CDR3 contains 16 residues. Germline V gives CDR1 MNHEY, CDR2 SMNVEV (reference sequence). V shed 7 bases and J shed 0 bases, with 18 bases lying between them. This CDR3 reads CASTPTAAHMNTEAFF. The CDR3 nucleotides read TGTGCCAGCACCCCAACGGCAGCCCACATGAACACTGAAGCTTTCTTT.

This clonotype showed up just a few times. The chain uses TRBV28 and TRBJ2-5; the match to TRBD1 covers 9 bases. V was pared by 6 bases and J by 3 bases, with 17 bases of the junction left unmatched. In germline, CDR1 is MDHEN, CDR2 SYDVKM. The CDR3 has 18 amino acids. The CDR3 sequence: CASSPNWDREGHEETQYF. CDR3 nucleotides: TGTGCCAGCAGCCCTAATTGGGACAGGGAGGGTCATGAAGAGACCCAGTACTTC.

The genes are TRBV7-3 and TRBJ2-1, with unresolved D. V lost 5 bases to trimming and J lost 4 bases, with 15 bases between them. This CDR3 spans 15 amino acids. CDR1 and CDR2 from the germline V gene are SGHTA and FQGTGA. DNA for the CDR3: TGTGCCAGCAGCCCCCAGACGGCGTCGTACAATGAGCAGTTCTTC. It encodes CASSPQTASYNEQFF.

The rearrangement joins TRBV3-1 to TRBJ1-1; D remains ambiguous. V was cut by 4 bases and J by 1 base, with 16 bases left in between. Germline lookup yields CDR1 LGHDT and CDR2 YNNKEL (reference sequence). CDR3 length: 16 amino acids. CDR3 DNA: TGTGCCAGCAGCCCCCAAAAGTCTCCAGCGAACACTGAAGCTTTCTTT. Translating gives CASSPQKSPANTEAFF.

CDR3: CASSQTQGGYGYTF. The CDR3 region has the DNA TGCGCCAGCAGCCAAACACAAGGAGGCTATGGCTACACCTTC. The chain links TRBV4-3 to TRBJ1-2; no reliable D call. The CDR3 covers 14 residues. Looked up from germline, CDR1 is LGHNA and CDR2 is YSLEER. V was clipped by 2 bases and J by 4 bases, with 11 bases between them.

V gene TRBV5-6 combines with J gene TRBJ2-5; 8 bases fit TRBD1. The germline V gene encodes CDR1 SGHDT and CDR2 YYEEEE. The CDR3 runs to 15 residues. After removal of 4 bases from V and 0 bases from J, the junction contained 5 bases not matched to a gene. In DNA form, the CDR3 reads TGTGCCAGCAGCCCGACAGGGGACAACCAAGAGACCCAGTACTTC. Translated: CASSPTGDNQETQYF. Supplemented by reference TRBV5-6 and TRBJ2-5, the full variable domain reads DAGVTQSPTHLIKTRGQQVTLRCSPKSGHDTVSWYQQALGQGPQFIFQYYEEEERQRGNFPDRFSGHQFPNYSSELNVNALLLGDSALYLCASSPTGDNQETQYFGPGTRLLVL.

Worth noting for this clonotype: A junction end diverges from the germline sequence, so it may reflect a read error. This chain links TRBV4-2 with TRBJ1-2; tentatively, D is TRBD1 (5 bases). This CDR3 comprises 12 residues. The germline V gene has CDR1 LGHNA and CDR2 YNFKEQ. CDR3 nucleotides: TGTGCCAGCGAAGACCAGGACACCCTTGTCTCCTTC. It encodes CASEDQDTLVSF.

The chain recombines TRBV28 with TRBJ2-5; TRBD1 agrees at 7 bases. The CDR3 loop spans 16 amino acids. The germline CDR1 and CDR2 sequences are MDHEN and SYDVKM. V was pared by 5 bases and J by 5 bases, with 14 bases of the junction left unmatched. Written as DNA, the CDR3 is TGTGCCAGCAGTCTCCGACAGGGTACCGGCGAGGAGACCCAGTACTTC. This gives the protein CASSLRQGTGEETQYF.